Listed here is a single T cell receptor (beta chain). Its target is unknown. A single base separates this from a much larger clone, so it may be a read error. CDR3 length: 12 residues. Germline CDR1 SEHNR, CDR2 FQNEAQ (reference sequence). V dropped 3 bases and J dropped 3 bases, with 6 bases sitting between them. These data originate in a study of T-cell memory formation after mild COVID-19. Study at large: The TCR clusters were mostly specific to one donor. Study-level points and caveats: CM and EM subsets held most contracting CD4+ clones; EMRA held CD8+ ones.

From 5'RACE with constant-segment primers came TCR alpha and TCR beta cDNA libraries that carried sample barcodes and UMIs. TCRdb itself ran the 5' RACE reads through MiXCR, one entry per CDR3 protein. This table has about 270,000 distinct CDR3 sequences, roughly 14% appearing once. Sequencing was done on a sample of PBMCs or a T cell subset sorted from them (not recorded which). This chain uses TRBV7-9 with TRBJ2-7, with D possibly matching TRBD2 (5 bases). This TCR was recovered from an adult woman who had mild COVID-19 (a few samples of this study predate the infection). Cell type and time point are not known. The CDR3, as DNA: TGTGCCAGCAGCTTCGGGGACTACGAGCAGTACTTC. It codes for CASSFGDYEQYF.